A single sample gave rise to the 20 T cell receptor beta chains below, sequenced in a study of blood T cell repertoires in COVID-19. Using immunoSEQ multiplex PCR, the repertoire was profiled, and TCRdb retains in-frame clones only, with some absent. The repertoire holds around 180,000 clones, with over 75% as singletons. Sequencing was performed on peripheral blood. The receptors shown here come from a human donor with active or convalescent COVID-19. The donor label of this sample is uncertain.

This clone appeared once. The chain carries TRBV7-9 and TRBJ2-5; possible D gene TRBD2, 5 bases. This CDR3 is built from 14 residues. The germline V gene encodes CDR1 SEHNR and CDR2 FQNEAQ (reference sequence). Trimming shortened V by 1 base and J by 5 bases, and 11 bases separated the two germline ends. The CDR3 sequence is CASSLGTRGETQYF. CDR3 coding DNA: TGTGCCAGCAGCTTAGGAACTCGAGGGGAGACCCAGTACTTC.

This chain links TRBV7-2 with TRBJ2-3; possibly TRBD1 for D (6 bases). The CDR3 is 14 residues long. Germline assignment: CDR1 SGHTA and CDR2 FQGNSA. With 1 base removed from V and 4 bases from J, the gap between germline ends came to 9 bases. The CDR3 region is CASSLVPGADTQYF. CDR3 nucleotide sequence: TGTGCCAGCAGCTTAGTCCCAGGGGCAGATACGCAGTATTTT. The complete variable domain, with remaining parts taken from reference TRBV7-2 and TRBJ2-3, reads GAGVSQSPSNKVTEKGKDVELRCDPISGHTALYWYRQSLGQGLEFLIYFQGNSAPDKSGLPSDRFSAERTGGSVSTLTIQRTQQEDSAVYLCASSLVPGADTQYFGPGTRLTVL.

The chain links TRBV10-3 to TRBJ2-3; 11 bases line up with TRBD1. Germline V CDR1 and CDR2: ENHRY, SYGVKD. The ends lost 4 bases at V and 2 bases at J; junction bases unmatched: 5. The CDR3 is made up of 16 amino acids. The CDR3 reads CAISGWTGGPTDTQYF. For the CDR3, the DNA is TGTGCCATCAGTGGATGGACAGGGGGCCCCACAGATACGCAGTATTTT.

The chain couples TRBV28 to TRBJ1-5, with TRBD1 matching over 10 bases. Germline V lookup: CDR1 MDHEN, CDR2 SYDVKM. The ends lost 5 bases at V and 5 bases at J; junction bases unmatched: 9. The CDR3 covers 16 residues. The CDR3 DNA reads as TGTGCCAGCAGTAACGACAGGGGGCGAAGGGATCAGCCCCAGCATTTT. Translated: CASSNDRGRRDQPQHF.

The chain links TRBV30 to TRBJ2-7, with 11 bases matching TRBD2. Germline-derived CDR1 and CDR2 are GTSNPN and SVGIG (reference sequence). This CDR3 spans 15 amino acids. Losses at the gene ends were 2 bases for V and 7 bases for J; bases not matched to a gene: 10. The CDR3 sequence is CAWSSSLAGGGEQYF. The CDR3 DNA reads as TGTGCCTGGAGTTCATCTCTAGCGGGAGGCGGTGAGCAGTACTTC.

The J gene is TRBJ2-7, the V gene TRBV11-2; 10 bases fit TRBD2. The CDR3 is 17 residues long. J was trimmed by 2 bases and V by 5 bases; bases with no gene match: 12. CDR1 and CDR2 (germline): SGHAT, FQNNGV. For the CDR3, the DNA is TGTGCCAGCAGCCCCTCGCGTGGACTAGCGGCCGCCTACGAGCAGTACTTC. It yields the protein CASSPSRGLAAAYEQYF.

The chain carries TRBV9 and TRBJ2-7; possibly TRBD1 for D (5 bases). The CDR3 is 14 amino acids. With 0 bases removed from V and 7 bases from J, the gap between germline ends came to 14 bases. Germline V lookup: CDR1 SGDLS, CDR2 YYNGEE. The CDR3 sequence is CASSVAPGYGEQYF. In DNA form, the CDR3 reads TGTGCCAGCAGCGTAGCTCCAGGGTACGGAGAGCAGTACTTC.

J is TRBJ2-3 and V is TRBV5-1; TRBD2 aligns across 12 bases. The V segment lost 0 bases and the J segment 1 base; nucleotides outside the gene matches: 3. Germline V gene data show CDR1 as SGHRS and CDR2 as YFSETQ. The CDR3 consists of 17 residues. CDR3 residues: CASSLGLAGGRTDTQYF. DNA of the CDR3: TGCGCCAGCAGCTTGGGGCTAGCGGGAGGGCGCACAGATACGCAGTATTTT.

The chain uses TRBV7-3 and TRBJ2-3; D possibly corresponds to TRBD1 (5 bases). The CDR3 is made up of 13 amino acids. V was clipped by 4 bases and J by 1 base, with 6 bases between them. CDR1 is SGHTA, CDR2 FQGTGA, per germline. The CDR3: CASSSQGTDTQYF. As DNA, the CDR3 is TGTGCCAGCAGCTCACAGGGCACAGATACGCAGTATTTT. The full variable domain, in which reference TRBV7-3 and TRBJ2-3 provide the parts outside the CDR3, is GAGVSQTPSNKVTEKGKYVELRCDPISGHTALYWYRQSLGQGPEFLIYFQGTGAADDSGLPNDRFFAVRPEGSVSTLKIQRTERGDSAVYLCASSSQGTDTQYFGPGTRLTVL.

This clone was detected once. J is TRBJ1-2 and V is TRBV28; the match to TRBD1 covers 7 bases. CDR1 MDHEN and CDR2 SYDVKM come from the germline V gene. V was clipped by 4 bases and J by 7 bases; unmatched bases: 9. This CDR3 has 14 amino acids. The CDR3: CASSSGAGGRGYTF. The CDR3 DNA follows: TGTGCCAGCAGTTCGGGGGCAGGGGGACGTGGCTACACCTTC.

V gene TRBV5-1 combines with J gene TRBJ1-3; D is possibly TRBD1 (6 bases). Germline CDR1 reads SGHRS; CDR2 reads YFSETQ. The CDR3 length is 14 residues. Trimming shortened V by 1 base and J by 4 bases, and 9 bases separated the two germline ends. CDR3 sequence: CASSLTGWGNTIYF. The CDR3 DNA reads TGCGCCAGCAGCTTGACAGGGTGGGGAAACACCATATATTTT.

The V gene is TRBV7-3, the J gene TRBJ2-3; 9 nucleotides match TRBD2. Germline assignment: CDR1 SGHTA and CDR2 FQGTGA. V lost 4 bases to trimming and J lost 3 bases; unmatched junction nucleotides: 5. The CDR3 consists of 15 residues. CDR3 bases: TGTGCCAGCAGCTCCGGGACTAGCAAGACAGATACGCAGTATTTT. It yields the protein CASSSGTSKTDTQYF. Full variable domain (remainder filled in from reference TRBV7-3 and TRBJ2-3): GAGVSQTPSNKVTEKGKYVELRCDPISGHTALYWYRQSLGQGPEFLIYFQGTGAADDSGLPNDRFFAVRPEGSVSTLKIQRTERGDSAVYLCASSSGTSKTDTQYFGPGTRLTVL.

This chain connects TRBV24-1 to TRBJ2-5; TRBD1 aligns across 9 bases. CDR1 KGHDR and CDR2 SFDVKD come from the germline V gene. The CDR3 loop spans 15 amino acids. The trim removed 6 bases at V and 4 bases at J, leaving 8 bases unmatched. The CDR3 region is CATSMLQGAGETQYF. CDR3 nucleotide sequence: TGTGCCACCAGTATGTTACAGGGGGCGGGAGAGACCCAGTACTTC.

This clone was seen once. CDR3 nucleotides: TGTGCCAGCAGTGACGGTTTCAGCACAGATACGCAGTATTTT. This gives the protein CASSDGFSTDTQYF. The gene calls are TRBV2 and TRBJ2-3; unclear D gene. V gave up 3 bases and J gave up 0 bases, with 7 bases separating them. CDR1 and CDR2 from the germline V gene are SNHLY and FYNNEI. The CDR3 sequence is 14 residues long.

This chain joins TRBV28 and TRBJ1-5, with D tentatively TRBD1 (6 bases). Trimming cost V 5 bases and J 0 bases, with 17 bases left between them. The CDR3 totals 17 residues. Germline loops: CDR1 MDHEN, CDR2 SYDVKM. The CDR3 nucleotides read TGTGCCAGCAGTCCCCGCCCACAGGGTTCTAGCAATCAGCCCCAGCATTTT. Protein product: CASSPRPQGSSNQPQHF.

This clone was seen a handful of times. This rearrangement joins TRBV28 to TRBJ1-2; D gene unclear. The CDR3 contains 16 residues. Per the germline V gene, CDR1 is MDHEN and CDR2 is SYDVKM. V was cut by 2 bases and J by 2 bases, with 15 bases left in between. The CDR3 region has the DNA TGTGCCAGCAGTTTAAGATCCGAGGGAGGCAACTATGGCTACACCTTC. This sequence encodes CASSLRSEGGNYGYTF.

The V and J genes are TRBV27 and TRBJ1-2; D ambiguous. The CDR3 loop spans 14 amino acids. Trimming pared 2 bases from V and 4 bases from J, leaving 11 bases between. Per germline, CDR1 MNHEY and CDR2 SMNVEV (reference sequence). The CDR3 DNA reads as TGTGCCAGCAGTTTAGCAGGCTCTCTCTATGGCTACACCTTC. Translation gives CASSLAGSLYGYTF.

The chain has TRBV2 and TRBJ1-5; D uncertain. Trimming removed 5 bases at V and 0 bases at J, with 8 bases between. CDR1 and CDR2 from the germline V gene are SNHLY and FYNNEI. The CDR3 runs to 14 residues. This chain's CDR3 is CASSRENSNQPQHF. Here the CDR3 DNA reads TGTGCCAGCAGTAGAGAAAATAGCAATCAGCCCCAGCATTTT.

In this sample, this clone turned up a few times. The chain is built from TRBV7-2 and TRBJ1-6; TRBD1 matches at 7 bases. V was pared by 5 bases and J by 7 bases, with 8 bases of the junction left unmatched. The CDR3 is 15 amino acids. CDR1 and CDR2 from the germline V gene are SGHTA and FQGNSA. CDR3 in amino acids: CASSREGAGNSPLHF. CDR3 in DNA: TGTGCCAGCAGCAGAGAGGGGGCTGGGAATTCACCCCTCCACTTT.

This clone occurred once. The chain carries TRBV5-1 and TRBJ2-1; D might be TRBD2 (6 bases). Per the germline V gene, CDR1 is SGHRS and CDR2 is YFSETQ. V gave up 1 base and J gave up 5 bases, with 10 bases separating them. The length of the CDR3 is 14 residues. This CDR3 is CASSLTVADNEQFF. CDR3 nucleotides: TGCGCCAGCAGCTTGACGGTAGCGGACAATGAGCAGTTCTTC.